Described below is a single T cell receptor beta chain sequence and its context. Its antigen is undetermined. This entry comes from a study of T cell repertoires in cytomegalovirus infection. Study-wide context: Epitope selection comprised recently identified HLA-C-restricted CMV epitopes and well-studied HLA-B-restricted CMV epitopes. From public TCR beta signatures came an indication of both CMV infection and matching HLA type. General study results and limits: Cumulative frequency of public TCR beta families picked out carriers of CMV plus the relevant HLA. What dominated the ex vivo response were HLA-C-restricted CMV-specific TCR beta clonotypes.

TCRdb redid the calling of the reads with MiXCR, one entry per CDR3 protein. The sample includes hundreds of thousands of distinct CDR3 sequences, approximately 40% of them seen just once. The material was cultured PBMCs, obtained from culture after CMV antigen stimulation. The clonotype originates from a human donor in good health (CMV status not recorded). Some clones in this sample may be carry-over from other donors' samples.

CDR3 sequence (DNA): TGTGCCAGCAGCTTAGCTGGGGTTCGCGAGCAGTACTTC. Translation: CASSLAGVREQYF. J is TRBJ2-7 and V is TRBV7-8, with D unclear. V lost 0 bases to trimming and J lost 6 bases, with 9 bases between them. The CDR3 covers 13 residues. Germline V gene data show CDR1 as SGHVS and CDR2 as FQNEAQ.